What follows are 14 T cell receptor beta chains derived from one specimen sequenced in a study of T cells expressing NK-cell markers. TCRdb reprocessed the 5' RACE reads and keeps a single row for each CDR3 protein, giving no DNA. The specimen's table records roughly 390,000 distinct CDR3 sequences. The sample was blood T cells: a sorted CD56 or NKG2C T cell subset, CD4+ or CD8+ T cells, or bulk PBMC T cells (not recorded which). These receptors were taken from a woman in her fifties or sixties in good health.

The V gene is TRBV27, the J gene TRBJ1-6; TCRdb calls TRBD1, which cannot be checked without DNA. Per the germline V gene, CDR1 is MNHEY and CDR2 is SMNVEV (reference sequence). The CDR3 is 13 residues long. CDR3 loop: CASSSLQGSPLHF.

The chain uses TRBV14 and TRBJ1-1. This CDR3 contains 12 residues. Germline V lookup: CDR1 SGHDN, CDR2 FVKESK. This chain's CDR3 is CASSQAATRAFF.

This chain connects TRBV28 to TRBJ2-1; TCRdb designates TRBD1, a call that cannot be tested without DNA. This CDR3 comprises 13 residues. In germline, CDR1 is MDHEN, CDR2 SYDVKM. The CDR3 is CATDLGGRDEQFF. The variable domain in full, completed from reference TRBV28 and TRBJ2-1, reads DVKVTQSSRYLVKRTGEKVFLECVQDMDHENMFWYRQDPGLGLRLIYFSYDVKMKEKGDIPEGYSVSREKKERFSLILESASTNQTSMYLCATDLGGRDEQFFGPGTRLTVL.

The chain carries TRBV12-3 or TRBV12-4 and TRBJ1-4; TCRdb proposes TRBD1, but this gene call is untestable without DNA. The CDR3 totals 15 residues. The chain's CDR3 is CASSPRDSRSEKLFF.

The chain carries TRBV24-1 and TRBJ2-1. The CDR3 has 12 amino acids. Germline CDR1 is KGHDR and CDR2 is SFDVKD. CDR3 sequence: CATQREYNEQFF.

CDR3 region: CASSQAGDSRGFKQFF. The V call is TRBV3-1, the J call TRBJ2-1; TCRdb names TRBD1, which stays unverified in the absence of DNA. This CDR3 spans 16 amino acids. Germline V gene lookup returns CDR1 LGHDT and CDR2 YNNKEL (reference sequence).

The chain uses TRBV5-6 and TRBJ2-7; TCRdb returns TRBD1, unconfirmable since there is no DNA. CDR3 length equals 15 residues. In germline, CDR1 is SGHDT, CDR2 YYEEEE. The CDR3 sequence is CASSWPGQGTYEQYF.

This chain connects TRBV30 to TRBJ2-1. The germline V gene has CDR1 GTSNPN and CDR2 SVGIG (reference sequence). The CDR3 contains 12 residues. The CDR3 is CAWSVQRGAQFF. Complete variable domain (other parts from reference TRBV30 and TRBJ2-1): SQTIHQWPATLVQPVGSPLSLECTVEGTSNPNLYWYRQAAGRGLQLLFYSVGIGQISSEVPQNLSASRPQDRQFILSSKKLLLSDSGFYLCAWSVQRGAQFFGPGTRLTVL.

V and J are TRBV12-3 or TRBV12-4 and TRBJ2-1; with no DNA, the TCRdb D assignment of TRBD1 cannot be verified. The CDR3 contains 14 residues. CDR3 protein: CASSAGTHGVEQFF.

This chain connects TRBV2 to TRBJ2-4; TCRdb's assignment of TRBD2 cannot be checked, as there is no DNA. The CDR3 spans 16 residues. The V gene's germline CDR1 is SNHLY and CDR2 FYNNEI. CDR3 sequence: CASSGGLAKAKNIQYF.

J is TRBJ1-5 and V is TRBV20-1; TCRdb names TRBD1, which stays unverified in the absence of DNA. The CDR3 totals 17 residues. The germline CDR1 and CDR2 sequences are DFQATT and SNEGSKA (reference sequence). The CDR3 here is CSARDRRDRGLSQPQHF.

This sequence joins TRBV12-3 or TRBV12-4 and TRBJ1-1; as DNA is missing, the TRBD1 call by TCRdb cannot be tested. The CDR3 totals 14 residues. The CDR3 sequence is CASRSGTANTEAFF.

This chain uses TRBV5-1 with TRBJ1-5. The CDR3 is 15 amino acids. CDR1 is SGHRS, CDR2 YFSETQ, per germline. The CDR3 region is CASRLTLDSNQPQHF. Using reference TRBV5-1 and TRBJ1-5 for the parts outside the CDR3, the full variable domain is KAGVTQTPRYLIKTRGQQVTLSCSPISGHRSVSWYQQTPGQGLQFLFEYFSETQRNKGNFPGRFSGRQFSNSRSEMNVSTLELGDSALYLCASRLTLDSNQPQHFGDGTRLSIL.

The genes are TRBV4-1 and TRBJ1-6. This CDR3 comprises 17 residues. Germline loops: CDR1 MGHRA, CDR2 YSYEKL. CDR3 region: CASSQVDSGLTGSPLHF.